The rows below give T cell receptor beta chains drawn from one sample of a study of T cell responses to AZD1222 COVID-19 vaccine. Assay: immunoSEQ multiplex PCR; the TCRdb copy retains only in-frame clones and omits some. The table lists more than 70,000 clones, about 86% of them singletons. The sequenced sample was peripheral blood, obtained on day 0 of AZD1222 vaccination. Receptors were obtained from an adult in good health. CDR3s include the opening cysteine and the closing phenylalanine or tryptophan. The D gene is left open where the match is weak. Clone sizes are given selectively: once, few, many, or a class where the clone is expanded.

d_call j_call v_call clone_size cdr3_nt cdr3_aa
. TRBJ1-4 TRBV6-5 . TGTGCCAGCAATACAGGGAGAACTAATGAAAAACTGTTTTTT CASNTGRTNEKLFF
. TRBJ2-5 TRBV12-5 . TGTGCTAGTGGTTTGGGTCTAGACTTGAGGGGGCAAGAGACCCAGTACTTC CASGLGLDLRGQETQYF
TRBD1 TRBJ2-2 TRBV7-8 . TGTGCCAGCGCGAGGGGGCGGGCGGGCCGGGGCGGGGAGCTGTTTTTT CASARGRAGRGGELFF
. TRBJ2-7 TRBV27 . TGTGCCAGTTCCACAAACTCGGATTCCTACGAGCAGTACTTC CASSTNSDSYEQYF
. TRBJ1-1 TRBV4-1 . TGCGCCAGCAGCCCCCTGACAGGTAGGGAAGCTTTCTTT CASSPLTGREAFF
. TRBJ2-5 TRBV28 . TGTGCCAGCAGCCCTCGAGTGAGGCCAGAGACCCAGTACTTC CASSPRVRPETQYF
TRBD1 TRBJ1-2 TRBV5-6 . TGTGCCAGCAGCTATGAGGGCAGGGGGGCTGGCTACACCTTC CASSYEGRGAGYTF
TRBD2 TRBJ2-2 TRBV6-2/TRBV6-3 . TGTGCCAGCAGTTATAGGGCCGGCGGGAGACCCGGGGAGCTGTTTTTT CASSYRAGGRPGELFF
. TRBJ2-7 TRBV9 . TGTGCCAGCAGCGGGGCCCAGCGGTGGACCTACGAGCAGTACTTC CASSGAQRWTYEQYF
. TRBJ2-3 TRBV11-3 . TGTGCCAGCAGCTCCCCGAGAGATACAGATACGCAGTATTTT CASSSPRDTDTQYF
. TRBJ2-2 TRBV6-5 . TGTGCCAGCAGCCAAGGGACAACGAACACCGGGGAGCTGTTTTTT CASSQGTTNTGELFF
TRBD1 TRBJ1-4 TRBV3-1/TRBV3-2 . TGTGCCAGCAGCCAGACCGGGACAGGGGGCGCCTATGAAAAACTGTTTTTT CASSQTGTGGAYEKLFF
TRBD1 TRBJ1-3 TRBV6-5 . TGTGCCAGCAGTTACTCTACAGGGGCCAGAAACACCATATATTTT CASSYSTGARNTIYF
TRBD1 TRBJ2-3 TRBV6-5 . TGTGCCAGCAGTCACCGGGACAGGGTCACAGATACGCAGTATTTT CASSHRDRVTDTQYF
TRBD1 TRBJ1-2 TRBV5-1 . TGCGCCAGCAGCCCCCAGGGGGGGCCCACTAACTATGGCTACACCTTC CASSPQGGPTNYGYTF
TRBD1 TRBJ2-7 TRBV2 . TGTGCCAGCAGTGGGGGACAGGCCTTATACGAGCAGTACTTC CASSGGQALYEQYF
TRBD1 TRBJ1-6 TRBV7-9 . TGTGCCAGCAGCCCCTCGGACAGGGGGCTCTCACCCCTCCACTTT CASSPSDRGLSPLHF
TRBD2 TRBJ2-3 TRBV5-6 . TGTGCCAGCAGCTTGGTGCTAGCGGGCACAGATACGCAGTATTTT CASSLVLAGTDTQYF
. TRBJ1-4 TRBV11-2 . TGTGCCAGCAGCCCTCAGCGGACTAATGAAAAACTGTTTTTT CASSPQRTNEKLFF
TRBD1 TRBJ2-2 TRBV18 . TGTGCCAGCTCACCTCCGACAGGGGGCAACACCGGGGAGCTGTTTTTT CASSPPTGGNTGELFF
TRBD1 TRBJ2-7 TRBV5-1 . TGCGCCAGCAGCCAACAGGGGAGCTCCTACGAGCAGTACTTC CASSQQGSSYEQYF
TRBD1 TRBJ2-3 TRBV27 once TGTGCCAGCAGTAGGACAGGGAGCACAGATACGCAGTATTTT CASSRTGSTDTQYF
TRBD2 TRBJ2-7 TRBV6-5 . TGTGCCAGCAGTTACTTCGCGGGAGGGACCTACGAGCAGTACTTC CASSYFAGGTYEQYF
. TRBJ2-7 TRBV10-1 once TGCGCCAGCAGTGATACGGGACCTAGGACCTACGAGCAGTACTTC CASSDTGPRTYEQYF
. TRBJ1-6 TRBV5-1 . TGCGCCAGCAGCTTCTCCGGGGGCGGTAATTCACCCCTCCACTTT CASSFSGGGNSPLHF
. TRBJ2-2 TRBV9 few TGTGCCAGCAGCTCTAGGGACGGGACCGGGGAGCTGTTTTTT CASSSRDGTGELFF